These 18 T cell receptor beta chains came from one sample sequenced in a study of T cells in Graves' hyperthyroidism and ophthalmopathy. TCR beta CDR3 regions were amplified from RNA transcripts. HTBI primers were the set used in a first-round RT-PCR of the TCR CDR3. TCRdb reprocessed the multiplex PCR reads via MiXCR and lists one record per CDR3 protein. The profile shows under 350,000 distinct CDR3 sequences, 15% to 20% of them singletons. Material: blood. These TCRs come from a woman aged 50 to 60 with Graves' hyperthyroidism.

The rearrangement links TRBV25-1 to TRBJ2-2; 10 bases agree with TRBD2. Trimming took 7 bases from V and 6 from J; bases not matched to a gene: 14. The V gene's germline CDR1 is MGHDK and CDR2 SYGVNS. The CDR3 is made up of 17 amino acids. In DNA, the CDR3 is TGTGCCAGCACCTCAACGGGAAGCGGGGGGGCCCCCGGGGAGCTGTTTTTT. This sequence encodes CASTSTGSGGAPGELFF.

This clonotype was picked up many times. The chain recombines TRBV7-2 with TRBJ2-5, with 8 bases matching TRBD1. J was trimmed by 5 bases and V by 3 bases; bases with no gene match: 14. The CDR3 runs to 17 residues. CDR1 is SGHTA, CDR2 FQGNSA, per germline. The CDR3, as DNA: TGTGCCAGCAGCTTGGCGACAGGGGTGGCACCAAGGGAGACCCAGTACTTC. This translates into CASSLATGVAPRETQYF.

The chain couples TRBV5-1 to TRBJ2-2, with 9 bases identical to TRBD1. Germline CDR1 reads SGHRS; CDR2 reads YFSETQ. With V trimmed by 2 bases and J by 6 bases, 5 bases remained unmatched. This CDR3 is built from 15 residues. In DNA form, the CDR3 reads TGCGCCAGCAGCTTTCGACAGGGGGTCTCCGGGGAGCTGTTTTTT. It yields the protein CASSFRQGVSGELFF.

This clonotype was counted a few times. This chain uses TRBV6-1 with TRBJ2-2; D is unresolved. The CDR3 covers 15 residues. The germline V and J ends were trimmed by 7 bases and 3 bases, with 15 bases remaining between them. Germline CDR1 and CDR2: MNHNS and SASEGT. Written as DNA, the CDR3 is TGTGCCAGCATCCCGGTCCCCCCGGACACCGGGGAGCTGTTTTTT. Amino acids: CASIPVPPDTGELFF.

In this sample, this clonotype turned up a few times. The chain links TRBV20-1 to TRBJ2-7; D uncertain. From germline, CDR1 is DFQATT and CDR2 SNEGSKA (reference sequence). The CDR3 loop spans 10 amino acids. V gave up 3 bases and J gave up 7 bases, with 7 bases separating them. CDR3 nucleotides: TGCAGTGCTAGTAGGGAAGAGCAGTACTTC. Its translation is CSASREEQYF.

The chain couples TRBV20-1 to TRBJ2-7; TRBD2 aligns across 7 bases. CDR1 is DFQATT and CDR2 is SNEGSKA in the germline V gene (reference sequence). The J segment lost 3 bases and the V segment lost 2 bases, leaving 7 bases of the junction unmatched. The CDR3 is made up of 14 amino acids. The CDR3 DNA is TGCAGTGCTAGACGGGACTACAATCACTACGAGCAGTACTTC. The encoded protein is CSARRDYNHYEQYF.

CDR3 nucleotides: TGTGCCACCAGTGACTCCAAGGCAGGGGGGATAGAAAAACTGTTTTTT. Translating gives CATSDSKAGGIEKLFF. V usage is TRBV24-1 and J usage is TRBJ1-4, with 7 bases lining up with TRBD1. Per germline, CDR1 KGHDR and CDR2 SFDVKD. This CDR3 is 16 amino acids long. V was pared by 4 bases and J by 8 bases, with 12 bases of the junction left unmatched.

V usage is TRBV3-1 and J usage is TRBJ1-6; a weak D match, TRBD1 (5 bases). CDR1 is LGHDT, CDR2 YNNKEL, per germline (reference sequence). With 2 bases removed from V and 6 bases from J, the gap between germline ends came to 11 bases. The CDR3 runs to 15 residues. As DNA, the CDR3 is TGTGCCAGCAGCCAAACCGCAGGGAGTAATTCACCCCTCCACTTT. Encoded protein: CASSQTAGSNSPLHF.

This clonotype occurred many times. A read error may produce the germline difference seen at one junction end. The CDR3 spells CASSLDLNTEAFF. The CDR3 DNA reads TGTGCCAGCAGCTTAGATCTGAACACTGAAGCTTTCTTT. J is TRBJ1-1 and V is TRBV5-1; no firm D call. From germline, CDR1 is SGHRS and CDR2 YFSETQ. CDR3 length equals 13 residues.

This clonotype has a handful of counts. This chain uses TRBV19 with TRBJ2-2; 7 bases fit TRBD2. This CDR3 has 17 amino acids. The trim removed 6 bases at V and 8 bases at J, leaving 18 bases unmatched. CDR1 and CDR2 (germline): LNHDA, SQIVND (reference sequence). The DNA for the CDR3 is TGTGCCAGTAGCCCATCAACGGGACTAAAGGAACGTGGGGAGCTGTTTTTT. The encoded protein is CASSPSTGLKERGELFF. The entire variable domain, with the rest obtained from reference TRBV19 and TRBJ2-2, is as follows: DGGITQSPKYLFRKEGQNVTLSCEQNLNHDAMYWYRQDPGQGLRLIYYSQIVNDFQKGDIAEGYSVSREKKESFPLTVTSAQKNPTAFYLCASSPSTGLKERGELFFGEGSRLTVL.

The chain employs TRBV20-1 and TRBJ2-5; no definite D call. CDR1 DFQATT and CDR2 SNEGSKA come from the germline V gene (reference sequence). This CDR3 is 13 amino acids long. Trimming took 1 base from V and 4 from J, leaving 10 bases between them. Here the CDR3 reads CSARGALAETQYF. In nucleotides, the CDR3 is TGCAGTGCTAGAGGGGCCTTGGCAGAGACCCAGTACTTC.

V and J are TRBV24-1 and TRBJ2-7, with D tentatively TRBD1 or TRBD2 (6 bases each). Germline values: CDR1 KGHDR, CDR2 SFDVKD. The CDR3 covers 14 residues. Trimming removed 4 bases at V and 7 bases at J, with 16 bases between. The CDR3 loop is CATSDPRGAKEQYF. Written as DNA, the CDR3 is TGTGCCACCAGTGACCCGAGGGGGGCGAAGGAGCAGTACTTC.

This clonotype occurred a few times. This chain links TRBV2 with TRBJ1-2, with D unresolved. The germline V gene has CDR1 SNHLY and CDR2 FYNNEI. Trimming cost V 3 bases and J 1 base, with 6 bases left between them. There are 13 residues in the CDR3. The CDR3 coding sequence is TGTGCCAGCAGTGACCAGGTTAACTATGGCTACACCTTC. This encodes CASSDQVNYGYTF.

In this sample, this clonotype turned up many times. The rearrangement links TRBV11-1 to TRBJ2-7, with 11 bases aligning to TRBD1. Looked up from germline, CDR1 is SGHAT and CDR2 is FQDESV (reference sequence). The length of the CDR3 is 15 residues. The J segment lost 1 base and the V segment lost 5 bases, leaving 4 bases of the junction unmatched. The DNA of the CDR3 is TGTGCCAGCAGCCCTGGACAGGGGGCATCCTACGAGCAGTACTTC. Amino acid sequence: CASSPGQGASYEQYF.

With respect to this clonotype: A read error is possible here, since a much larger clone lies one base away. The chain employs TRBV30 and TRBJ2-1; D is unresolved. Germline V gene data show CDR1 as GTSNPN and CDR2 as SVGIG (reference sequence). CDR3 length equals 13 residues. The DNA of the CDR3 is TGTGCCTGGACCCTAGGATCCTACGATGAGCAGTTCTTC. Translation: CAWTLGSYDEQFF.

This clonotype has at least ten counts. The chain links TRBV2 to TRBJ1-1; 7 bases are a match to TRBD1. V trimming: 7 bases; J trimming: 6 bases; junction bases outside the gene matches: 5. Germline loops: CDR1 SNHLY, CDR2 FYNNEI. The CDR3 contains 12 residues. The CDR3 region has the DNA TGTGCCAGCACGGAACAGGGGTCTGAAGCTTTCTTT. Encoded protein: CASTEQGSEAFF. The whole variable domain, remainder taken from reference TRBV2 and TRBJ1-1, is EPEVTQTPSHQVTQMGQEVILRCVPISNHLYFYWYRQILGQKVEFLVSFYNNEISEKSEIFDDQFSVERPDGSNFTLKIRSTKLEDSAMYFCASTEQGSEAFFGQGTRLTVV.

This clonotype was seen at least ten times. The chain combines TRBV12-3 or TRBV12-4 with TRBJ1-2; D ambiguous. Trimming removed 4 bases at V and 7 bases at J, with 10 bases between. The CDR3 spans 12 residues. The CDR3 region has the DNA TGTGCCAGCAGTTCAGCCCGGGGTGGCTACACCTTC. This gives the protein CASSSARGGYTF.

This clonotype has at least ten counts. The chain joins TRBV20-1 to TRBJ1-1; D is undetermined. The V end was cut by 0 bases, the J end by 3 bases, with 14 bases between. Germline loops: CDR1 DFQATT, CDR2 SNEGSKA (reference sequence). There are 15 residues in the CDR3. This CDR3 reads CSARDQNPRDTEAFF. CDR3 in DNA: TGCAGTGCTAGAGATCAAAACCCGAGGGACACTGAAGCTTTCTTT.